These 16 T cell receptor beta chains were all obtained from the same sample, sequenced in a study of T cell repertoires in cytomegalovirus infection. These receptors lack a known antigen. From the reads, TCRdb called clonotypes with MiXCR, one entry per CDR3 protein. The sample lists about 700,000 distinct CDR3 sequences; 33% were seen once. Material: cultured PBMCs, obtained from culture after CMV antigen stimulation. These receptors all stem from a human donor in good health (CMV status not recorded). Some clones in this sample may be carry-over from other donors' samples.

The chain couples TRBV20-1 to TRBJ2-1, with 14 bases matching TRBD2. Germline CDR1 reads DFQATT; CDR2 reads SNEGSKA (reference sequence). CDR3 length equals 17 residues. Trimming removed 5 bases from V and 8 bases from J; junction bases left unmatched: 14. CDR3 sequence reads: CSAGGGETSGGAYEQFF. The CDR3 DNA follows: TGCAGTGCTGGGGGGGGGGAGACTAGCGGGGGGGCCTATGAGCAGTTCTTC.

The chain recombines TRBV7-6 with TRBJ2-1, with TRBD2 identical over 7 bases. V shed 4 bases and J 2 bases; nucleotides not matched to a gene: 8. Germline values: CDR1 SGHVS, CDR2 FNYEAQ. The CDR3 is 16 amino acids. CDR3 DNA sequence: TGTGCCAGCAGCTCCCTACGGGGGAGGGCCTACAATGAGCAGTTCTTC. Protein: CASSSLRGRAYNEQFF. The entire variable domain, with the rest obtained from reference TRBV7-6 and TRBJ2-1, is as follows: GAGVSQSPRYKVTKRGQDVALRCDPISGHVSLYWYRQALGQGPEFLTYFNYEAQQDKSGLPNDRFSAERPEGSISTLTIQRTEQRDSAMYRCASSSLRGRAYNEQFFGPGTRLTVL.

This clonotype showed up just a few times. CDR3 sequence (DNA): TGTGCCAGCTCACCACAGTGGGGAAAGGATGAAAAACTGTTTTTT. It encodes CASSPQWGKDEKLFF. The chain carries TRBV18 and TRBJ1-4; D is unresolved. V was shortened by 1 base and J by 6 bases, with 12 bases between the two germline ends. Germline V lookup: CDR1 KGHSH, CDR2 LQKENI. The CDR3 covers 15 residues. Together with reference TRBV18 and TRBJ1-4, the CDR3 gives the full variable domain: NAGVMQNPRHLVRRRGQEARLRCSPMKGHSHVYWYRQLPEEGLKFMVYLQKENIIDESGMPKERFSAEFPKEGPSILRIQQVVRGDSAAYFCASSPQWGKDEKLFFGSGTQLSVL.

This clonotype has a handful of counts. The J gene is TRBJ1-1, the V gene TRBV20-1, with TRBD1 matching over 11 bases. CDR1 and CDR2 from the germline V gene are DFQATT and SNEGSKA (reference sequence). The CDR3 runs 15 residues. The V gene end was trimmed by 6 bases and the J gene end by 0 bases; junction bases not matched to a gene: 6. The CDR3 protein is CSAPGTGGMNTEAFF. The CDR3 DNA sequence: TGCAGTGCCCCCGGGACAGGGGGGATGAACACTGAAGCTTTCTTT.

This clonotype was detected many times. The rearrangement uses TRBV7-2 and TRBJ2-7; D is uncertain. The CDR3 is 11 amino acids. Between the trimmed V and J ends, which lost 5 bases and 4 bases, there was a span of 6 bases. The V gene's germline CDR1 is SGHTA and CDR2 FQGNSA. In DNA, the CDR3 is TGTGCCAGCAGCCGCTATTACGAGCAGTACTTC. This gives the protein CASSRYYEQYF.

At least ten counts were recorded for this clonotype. This chain links TRBV7-2 with TRBJ1-5; D remains unclear. Germline V gene sequence: CDR1 SGHTA, CDR2 FQGNSA. The CDR3 runs to 15 residues. The V gene lost 10 bases and the J gene lost 4 bases, with 20 bases spanning the gap. Here the CDR3 reads CATQLYGEPNQPQHF. The CDR3 DNA follows: TGTGCCACCCAACTATACGGGGAACCGAATCAGCCCCAGCATTTT. Combining the CDR3 with reference TRBV7-2 and TRBJ1-5 gives the whole variable domain GAGVSQSPSNKVTEKGKDVELRCDPISGHTALYWYRQSLGQGLEFLIYFQGNSAPDKSGLPSDRFSAERTGGSVSTLTIQRTQQEDSAVYLCATQLYGEPNQPQHFGDGTRLSIL.

On this clonotype: An end of the junction differs from the germline gene, which may be a read error. V is TRBV4-1 and J is TRBJ2-5; D is uncertain. The CDR3 is 12 residues long. Germline V gives CDR1 MGHRA, CDR2 YSYEKL. The CDR3 here is CASSPPGQDQIF. The CDR3 nucleotides read TGCGCCAGCAGCCCTCCCGGGCAGGACCAGATCTTC.

In this sample, this clonotype turned up a few times. This sequence joins TRBV19 and TRBJ1-5, with D possibly matching TRBD1 (6 bases). The CDR3 runs 16 residues. The ends were cut back, 4 bases at V and 6 bases at J, with 19 bases in the middle. Germline assignment: CDR1 LNHDA and CDR2 SQIVND (reference sequence). The CDR3 reads CASSKGTTMGAQPQHF. CDR3 nucleotides: TGTGCCAGTAGTAAGGGAACGACGATGGGGGCTCAGCCCCAGCATTTT.

In its sample, this clonotype was seen a few times. The rearrangement joins TRBV15 to TRBJ1-2; D is unclear. CDR3 size: 14 residues. V gave up 0 bases and J gave up 8 bases, with 13 bases separating them. Germline V gene data show CDR1 as LNHNV and CDR2 as YYDKDF (reference sequence). The CDR3 DNA is TGTGCCACCAGCAGAGACAGTTTTGCTGTCGGCTACACCTTC. Translated: CATSRDSFAVGYTF.

The chain has TRBV10-3 and TRBJ2-3, with 10 bases aligning to TRBD2. The CDR3 consists of 16 residues. V gave up 4 bases and J gave up 10 bases; unmatched junction bases: 14. In germline, CDR1 is ENHRY, CDR2 SYGVKD. The CDR3 sequence is CAISVGSGRAMTPQYF. The CDR3, as DNA: TGTGCCATCAGTGTGGGGAGCGGGAGGGCGATGACTCCGCAGTATTTT.

The chain joins TRBV6-6 to TRBJ2-4; 8 bases are a match to TRBD1. The germline V gene encodes CDR1 MNHNY and CDR2 SVGAGI (reference sequence). V was clipped by 6 bases and J by 9 bases; unmatched bases: 16. This CDR3 contains 16 residues. CDR3 sequence reads: CASSPPDRGSGGIQYF. In DNA, the CDR3 is TGTGCCAGCAGCCCACCTGACAGGGGATCGGGTGGCATTCAGTACTTC.

V usage is TRBV5-4 and J usage is TRBJ2-7; D possibly matches TRBD1 or TRBD2 (6 bases each). The CDR3 has 14 residues. Germline CDR1 reads SGHNT; CDR2 reads YYREEE (reference sequence). Here the CDR3 DNA reads TGTGCTAGGCGCGACGGGGGCAGCTCCTACGAGCAGTACTTC. Amino acid sequence: CARRDGGSSYEQYF.

This clonotype was found many times. The CDR3 region is CASSFFDIITGELFF. In nucleotides, the CDR3 is TGTGCCAGCAGCTTCTTCGACATAATCACCGGGGAGCTGTTTTTT. The chain recombines TRBV7-2 with TRBJ2-2, with unresolved D. The length of the CDR3 is 15 residues. Trimming cost V 3 bases and J 4 bases, with 12 bases left between them. Germline V CDR1 and CDR2: SGHTA, FQGNSA.

The J gene is TRBJ2-7, the V gene TRBV11-2, with a weak D call TRBD2 (5 bases). Trimming cost V 1 base and J 0 bases, with 13 bases left between them. The CDR3 length is 16 residues. Germline loops: CDR1 SGHAT, CDR2 FQNNGV. The CDR3 bases are TGTGCCAGCAGCTTAGCGGGGTACTCCCGCTCCTACGAGCAGTACTTC. Protein: CASSLAGYSRSYEQYF.

This sequence joins TRBV27 and TRBJ2-3; 7 bases are a match to TRBD2. The J segment lost 1 base and the V segment lost 5 bases, leaving 3 bases of the junction unmatched. Germline V CDR1 and CDR2: MNHEY, SMNVEV (reference sequence). The CDR3 has 14 residues. The CDR3 here is CASSGGRGTDTQYF. The CDR3 nucleotides are TGTGCCAGCAGTGGCGGGAGAGGCACAGATACGCAGTATTTT.

The J gene is TRBJ2-1, the V gene TRBV10-3; 7 bases map to TRBD1. CDR3 size: 15 residues. V lost 9 bases to trimming and J lost 9 bases; unmatched junction nucleotides: 17. Germline V CDR1 and CDR2: ENHRY, SYGVKD. CDR3 coding DNA: TGTGCCATGTCGCCCCTCGACAGGGTGGGCGGTGAGCAGTTCTTC. Translated: CAMSPLDRVGGEQFF.